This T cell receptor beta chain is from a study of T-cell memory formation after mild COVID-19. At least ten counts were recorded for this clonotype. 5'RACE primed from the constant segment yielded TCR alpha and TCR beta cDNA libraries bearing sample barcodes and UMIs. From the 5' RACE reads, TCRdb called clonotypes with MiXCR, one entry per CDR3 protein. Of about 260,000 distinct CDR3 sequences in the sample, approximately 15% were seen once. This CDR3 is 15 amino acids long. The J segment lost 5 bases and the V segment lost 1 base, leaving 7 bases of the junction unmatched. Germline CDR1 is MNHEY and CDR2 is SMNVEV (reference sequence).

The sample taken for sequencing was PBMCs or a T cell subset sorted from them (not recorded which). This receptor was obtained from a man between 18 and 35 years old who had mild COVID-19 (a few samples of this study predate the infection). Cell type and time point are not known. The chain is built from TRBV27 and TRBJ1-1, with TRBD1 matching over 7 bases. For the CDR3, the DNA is TGTGCCAGCAGTTTATTTACAGGGGTGGAAACTGAAGCTTTCTTT. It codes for CASSLFTGVETEAFF.